The present T cell receptor (beta chain) was sequenced within a study of regulatory T cells in long-lasting Graves disease. This clonotype has more than one count but fewer than ten. CDR3-region Arm-PCR and iRepertoire HTBI primers produced the TCR beta libraries. In the original processing: Identified across the samples were approximately 60 TRBV segments and about 15 TRBJ segments. TCRdb itself ran the multiplex PCR reads through MiXCR, one entry per CDR3 protein. Clone size and V and J calls follow TCRdb, not the original study. This sample has hundreds of thousands of distinct CDR3 sequences, with 20% to 25% found just once. Time point given: persistent/refractory GD, antithyroid drugs over 5 years with positive TRAb. RNA isolated from PBMCs was used to make the TCR library. Nine milliliters of peripheral blood were drawn into EDTA tubes. The sequencing here drew on peripheral blood mononuclear cells (PBMCs), taken when the disease was refractory, from a patient treated with antithyroid drugs. The source is a female donor with Graves disease.

This chain's CDR3 is CSARSGQGAGQPQHF. The CDR3, as DNA: TGCAGTGCTAGATCCGGACAGGGGGCGGGTCAGCCCCAGCATTTT. This chain uses TRBV20-1 with TRBJ1-5, with 11 bases identical to TRBD1. Germline CDR1 reads DFQATT; CDR2 reads SNEGSKA (reference sequence). J lost 6 bases, V lost 2 bases, and 6 bases had no gene match. This CDR3 region has 15 residues.